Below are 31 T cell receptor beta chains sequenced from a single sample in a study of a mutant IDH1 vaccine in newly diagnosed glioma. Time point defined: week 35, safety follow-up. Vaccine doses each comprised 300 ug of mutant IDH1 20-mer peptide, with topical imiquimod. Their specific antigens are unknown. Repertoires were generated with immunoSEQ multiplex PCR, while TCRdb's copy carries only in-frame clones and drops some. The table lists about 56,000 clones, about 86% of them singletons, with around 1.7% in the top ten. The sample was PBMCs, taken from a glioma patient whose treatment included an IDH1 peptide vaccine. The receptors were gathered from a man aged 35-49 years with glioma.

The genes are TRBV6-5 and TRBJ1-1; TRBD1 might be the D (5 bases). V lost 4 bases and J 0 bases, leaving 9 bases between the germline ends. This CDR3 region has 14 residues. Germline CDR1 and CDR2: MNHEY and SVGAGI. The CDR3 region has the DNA TGTGCCAGCAGTTGGGGACCGATGAACACTGAAGCTTTCTTT. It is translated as CASSWGPMNTEAFF.

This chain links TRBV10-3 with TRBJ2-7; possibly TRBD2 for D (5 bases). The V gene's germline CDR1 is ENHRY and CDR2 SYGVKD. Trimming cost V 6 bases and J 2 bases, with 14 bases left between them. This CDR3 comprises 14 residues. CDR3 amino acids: CAIREDSITYEQYF. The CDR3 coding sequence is TGTGCCATCAGGGAGGACTCCATAACCTACGAGCAGTACTTC.

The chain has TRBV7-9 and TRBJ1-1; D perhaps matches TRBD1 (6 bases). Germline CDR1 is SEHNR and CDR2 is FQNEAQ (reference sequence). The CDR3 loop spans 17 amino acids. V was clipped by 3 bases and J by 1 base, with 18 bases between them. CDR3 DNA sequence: TGTGCCAGCAGCTTCCCGACGGACAGTCCTTCGAACACTGAAGCTTTCTTT. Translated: CASSFPTDSPSNTEAFF.

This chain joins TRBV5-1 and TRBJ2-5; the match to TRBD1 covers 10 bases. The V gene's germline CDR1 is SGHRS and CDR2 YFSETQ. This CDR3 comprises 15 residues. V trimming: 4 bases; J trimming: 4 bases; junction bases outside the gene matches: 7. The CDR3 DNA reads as TGCGCCAGCAGCCGGAGACAGGGGGCTGGAGAGACCCAGTACTTC. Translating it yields CASSRRQGAGETQYF.

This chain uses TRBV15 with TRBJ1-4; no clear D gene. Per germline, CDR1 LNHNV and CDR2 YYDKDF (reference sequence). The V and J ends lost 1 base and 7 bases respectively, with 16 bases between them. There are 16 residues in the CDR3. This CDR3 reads CATSRADRAGSEKLFF. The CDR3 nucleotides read TGTGCCACCAGCAGAGCGGATAGGGCGGGTAGTGAAAAACTGTTTTTT.

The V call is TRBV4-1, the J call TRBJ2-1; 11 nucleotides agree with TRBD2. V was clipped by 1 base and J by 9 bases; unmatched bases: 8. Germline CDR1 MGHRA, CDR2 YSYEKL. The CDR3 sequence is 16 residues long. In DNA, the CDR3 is TGCGCCAGCAGCCAAGTGACTAGCGGGAATCAGTTTGAGCAGTTCTTC. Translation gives CASSQVTSGNQFEQFF.

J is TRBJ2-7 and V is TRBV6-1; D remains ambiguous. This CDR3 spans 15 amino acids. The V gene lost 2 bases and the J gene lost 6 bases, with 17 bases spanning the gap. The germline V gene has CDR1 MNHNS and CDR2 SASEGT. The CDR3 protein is CASSEPGRQVSEQYF. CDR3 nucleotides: TGTGCCAGCAGTGAACCGGGCCGACAAGTATCCGAGCAGTACTTC.

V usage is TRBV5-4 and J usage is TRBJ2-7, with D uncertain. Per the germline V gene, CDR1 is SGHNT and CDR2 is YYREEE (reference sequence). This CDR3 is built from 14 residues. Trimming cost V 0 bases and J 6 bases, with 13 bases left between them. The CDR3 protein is CASSLGGSQLEQYF. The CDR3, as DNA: TGTGCCAGCAGCTTGGGGGGTTCGCAGCTCGAGCAGTACTTC.

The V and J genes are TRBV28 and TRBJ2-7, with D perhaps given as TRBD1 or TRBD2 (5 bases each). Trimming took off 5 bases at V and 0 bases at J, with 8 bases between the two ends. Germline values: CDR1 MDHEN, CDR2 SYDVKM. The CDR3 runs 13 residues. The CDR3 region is CASSEGSSYEQYF. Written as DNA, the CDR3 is TGTGCCAGCAGTGAGGGGAGCTCCTACGAGCAGTACTTC. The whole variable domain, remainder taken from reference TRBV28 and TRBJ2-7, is DVKVTQSSRYLVKRTGEKVFLECVQDMDHENMFWYRQDPGLGLRLIYFSYDVKMKEKGDIPEGYSVSREKKERFSLILESASTNQTSMYLCASSEGSSYEQYFGPGTRLTVT.

The CDR3 region is CASSRSLTGYGYTF. CDR3 coding DNA: TGTGCCAGCAGCCGCTCCTTAACAGGTTATGGCTACACCTTC. The genes are TRBV28 and TRBJ1-2; D perhaps matches TRBD1 (5 bases). Trimming removed 6 bases from V and 5 bases from J, with 16 bases in between. The CDR3 spans 14 residues. Germline V gene data show CDR1 as MDHEN and CDR2 as SYDVKM.

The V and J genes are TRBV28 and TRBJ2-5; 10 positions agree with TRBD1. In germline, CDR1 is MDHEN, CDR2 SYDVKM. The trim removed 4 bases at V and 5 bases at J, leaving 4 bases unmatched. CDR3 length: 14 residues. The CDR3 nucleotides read TGTGCCAGCAGTTCGGGACAGGGGCTCGAGACCCAGTACTTC. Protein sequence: CASSSGQGLETQYF.

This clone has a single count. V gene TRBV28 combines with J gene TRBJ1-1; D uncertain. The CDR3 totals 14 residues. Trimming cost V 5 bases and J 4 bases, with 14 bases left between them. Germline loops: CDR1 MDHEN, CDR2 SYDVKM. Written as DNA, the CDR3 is TGTGCCAGCAGTCTTCTGACGTACGCCACTGAAGCTTTCTTT. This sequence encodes CASSLLTYATEAFF.

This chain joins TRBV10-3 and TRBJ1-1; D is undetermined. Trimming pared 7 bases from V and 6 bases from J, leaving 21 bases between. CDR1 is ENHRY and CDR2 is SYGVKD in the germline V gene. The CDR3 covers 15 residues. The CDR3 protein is CAIKVAGKFSSEAFF. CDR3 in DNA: TGTGCCATCAAAGTGGCCGGAAAGTTTTCTTCTGAAGCTTTCTTT.

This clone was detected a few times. The CDR3 DNA is TGTGCCAGCAGCCCCCTGGCCGGGATGGCCTACGAGCAGTACTTC. Translated, it gives CASSPLAGMAYEQYF. The gene calls are TRBV7-9 and TRBJ2-7, with a tentative D call TRBD2 (5 bases). Trimming took off 5 bases at V and 2 bases at J, with 16 bases between the two ends. Per the germline V gene, CDR1 is SEHNR and CDR2 is FQNEAQ (reference sequence). The CDR3 has 15 residues. The complete variable domain, with remaining parts taken from reference TRBV7-9 and TRBJ2-7, reads DTGVSQNPRHKITKRGQNVTFRCDPISEHNRLYWYRQTLGQGPEFLTYFQNEAQLEKSRLLSDRFSAERPKGSFSTLEIQRTEQGDSAMYLCASSPLAGMAYEQYFGPGTRLTVT.

CDR3 region: CASIGQGKETQYF. The CDR3 DNA sequence: TGTGCCAGCATAGGACAGGGAAAAGAGACCCAGTACTTC. The genes are TRBV27 and TRBJ2-5, with 8 nucleotides matching TRBD1. The junction had 4 bases not matched to a gene; V was cut back by 7 bases and J by 3 bases. This CDR3 has 13 residues. Germline assignment: CDR1 MNHEY and CDR2 SMNVEV (reference sequence).

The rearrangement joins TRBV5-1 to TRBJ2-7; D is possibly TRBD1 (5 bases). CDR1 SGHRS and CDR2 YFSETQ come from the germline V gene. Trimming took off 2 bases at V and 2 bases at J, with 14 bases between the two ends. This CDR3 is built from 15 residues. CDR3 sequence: CASSLRGTTTYEQYF. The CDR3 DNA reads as TGCGCCAGCAGCTTAAGGGGCACTACCACCTACGAGCAGTACTTC.

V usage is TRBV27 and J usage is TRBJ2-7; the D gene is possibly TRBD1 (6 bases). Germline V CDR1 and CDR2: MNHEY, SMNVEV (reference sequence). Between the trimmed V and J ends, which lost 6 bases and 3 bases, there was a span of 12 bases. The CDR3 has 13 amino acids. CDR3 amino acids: CASSRDIYYEQYF. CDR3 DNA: TGTGCCAGCAGCAGGGACATCTACTACGAGCAGTACTTC.

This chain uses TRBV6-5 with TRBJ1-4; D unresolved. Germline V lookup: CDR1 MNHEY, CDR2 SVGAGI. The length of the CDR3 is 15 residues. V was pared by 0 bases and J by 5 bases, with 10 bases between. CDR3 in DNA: TGTGCCAGCAGTTACTCTTCTCAGCGAAATGAAAAACTGTTTTTT. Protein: CASSYSSQRNEKLFF.

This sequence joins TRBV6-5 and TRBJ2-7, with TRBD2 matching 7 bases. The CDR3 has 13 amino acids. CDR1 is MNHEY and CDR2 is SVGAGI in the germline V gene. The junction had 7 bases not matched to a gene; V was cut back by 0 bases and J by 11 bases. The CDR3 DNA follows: TGTGCCAGCAGTTACTCGAGTCAACGGGGGGAGTACTTC. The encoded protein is CASSYSSQRGEYF.

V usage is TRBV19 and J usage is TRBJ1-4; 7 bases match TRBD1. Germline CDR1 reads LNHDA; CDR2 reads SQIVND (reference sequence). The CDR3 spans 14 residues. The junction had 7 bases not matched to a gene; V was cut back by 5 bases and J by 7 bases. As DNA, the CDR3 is TGTGCCAGTAGTGGGCAGGGGGGAGGTGAAAAACTGTTTTTT. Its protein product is CASSGQGGGEKLFF.

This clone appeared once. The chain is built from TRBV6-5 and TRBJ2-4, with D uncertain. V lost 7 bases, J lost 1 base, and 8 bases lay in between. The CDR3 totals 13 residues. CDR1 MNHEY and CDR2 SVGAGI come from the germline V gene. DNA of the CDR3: TGTGCCAGCACGGAACTTGCCAAAAACATTCAGTACTTC. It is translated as CASTELAKNIQYF.

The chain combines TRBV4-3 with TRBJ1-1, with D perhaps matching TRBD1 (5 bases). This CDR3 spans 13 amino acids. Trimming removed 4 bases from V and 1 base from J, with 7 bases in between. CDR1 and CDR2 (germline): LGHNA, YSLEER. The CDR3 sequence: CASSLGGNTEAFF. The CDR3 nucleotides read TGCGCCAGCAGCCTCGGGGGGAACACTGAAGCTTTCTTT.

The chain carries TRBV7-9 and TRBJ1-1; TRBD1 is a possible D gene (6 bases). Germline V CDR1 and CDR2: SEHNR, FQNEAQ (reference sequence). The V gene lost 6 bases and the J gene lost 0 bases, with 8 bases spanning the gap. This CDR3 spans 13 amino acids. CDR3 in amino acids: CASRGQMNTEAFF. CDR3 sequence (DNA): TGTGCCAGCAGAGGACAGATGAACACTGAAGCTTTCTTT.

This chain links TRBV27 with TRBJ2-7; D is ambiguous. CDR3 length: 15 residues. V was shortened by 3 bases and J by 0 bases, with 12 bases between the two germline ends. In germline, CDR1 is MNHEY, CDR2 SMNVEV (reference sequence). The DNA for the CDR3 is TGTGCCAGCAGTTTTGCAGCGTATAGCTCCTACGAGCAGTACTTC. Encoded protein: CASSFAAYSSYEQYF.

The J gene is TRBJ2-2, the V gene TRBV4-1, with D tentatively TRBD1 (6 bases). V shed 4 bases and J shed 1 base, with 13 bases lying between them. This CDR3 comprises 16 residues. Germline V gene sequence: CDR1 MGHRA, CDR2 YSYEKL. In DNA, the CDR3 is TGCGCCAGCAGCCCGACCGGGACACAGAACACCGGGGAGCTGTTTTTT. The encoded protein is CASSPTGTQNTGELFF.

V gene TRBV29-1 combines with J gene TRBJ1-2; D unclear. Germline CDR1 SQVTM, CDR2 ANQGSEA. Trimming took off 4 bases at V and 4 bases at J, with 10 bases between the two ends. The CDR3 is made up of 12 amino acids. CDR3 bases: TGCAGCGTTGTGAGGTCGGTCTATGGCTACACCTTC. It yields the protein CSVVRSVYGYTF.

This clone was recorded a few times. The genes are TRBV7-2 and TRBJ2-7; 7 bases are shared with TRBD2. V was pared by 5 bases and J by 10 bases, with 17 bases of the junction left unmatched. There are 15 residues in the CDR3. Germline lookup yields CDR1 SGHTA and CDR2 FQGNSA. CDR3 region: CASSIPGAGVVRQYF. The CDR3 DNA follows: TGTGCCAGCAGCATACCCGGGGCGGGAGTCGTAAGACAGTACTTC.

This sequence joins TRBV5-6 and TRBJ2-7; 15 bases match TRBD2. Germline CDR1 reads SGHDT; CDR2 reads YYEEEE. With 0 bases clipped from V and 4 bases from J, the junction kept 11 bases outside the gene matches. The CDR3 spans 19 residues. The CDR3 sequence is CASSLARAGLAGGVYEQYF. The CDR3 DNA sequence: TGTGCCAGCAGCTTGGCCAGGGCGGGACTAGCGGGAGGCGTATACGAGCAGTACTTC.

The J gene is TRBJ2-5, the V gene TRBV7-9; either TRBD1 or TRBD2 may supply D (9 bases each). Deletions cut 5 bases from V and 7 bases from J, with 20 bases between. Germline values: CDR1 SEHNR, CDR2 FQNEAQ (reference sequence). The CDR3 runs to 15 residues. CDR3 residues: CASSRSGGQGRTQYF. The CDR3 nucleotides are TGTGCCAGCAGCCGTAGCGGGGGACAGGGTAGGACCCAGTACTTC.

This CDR3 reads CASSLWTGGGEQYF. CDR3 bases: TGCGCCAGCAGCCTCTGGACAGGGGGTGGCGAGCAGTACTTC. The chain employs TRBV4-1 and TRBJ2-7, with TRBD1 matching over 10 bases. This CDR3 has 14 amino acids. V lost 4 bases, J lost 6 bases, and 6 bases stayed unmatched. Germline lookup yields CDR1 MGHRA and CDR2 YSYEKL.

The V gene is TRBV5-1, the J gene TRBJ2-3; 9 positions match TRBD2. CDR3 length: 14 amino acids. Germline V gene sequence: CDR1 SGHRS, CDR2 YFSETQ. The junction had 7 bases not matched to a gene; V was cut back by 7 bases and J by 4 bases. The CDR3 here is CASFVAGVSDTQYF. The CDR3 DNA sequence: TGCGCCAGCTTCGTAGCGGGAGTTTCAGATACGCAGTATTTT. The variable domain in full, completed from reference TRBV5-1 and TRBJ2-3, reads KAGVTQTPRYLIKTRGQQVTLSCSPISGHRSVSWYQQTPGQGLQFLFEYFSETQRNKGNFPGRFSGRQFSNSRSEMNVSTLELGDSALYLCASFVAGVSDTQYFGPGTRLTVL.